This entry lists 8 T cell receptor beta chains sequenced from one sample in a study of T cell responses to AZD1222 COVID-19 vaccine. Clones were read by immunoSEQ multiplex PCR, and TCRdb kept only the in-frame ones, dropping some. The data show around 76,000 clones, over 80% seen once. Sequencing used peripheral blood, obtained on day 0 of AZD1222 vaccination. The receptors were sampled from an adult in good health.

The chain links TRBV28 to TRBJ1-2; D may be TRBD1 (5 bases). V was shortened by 2 bases and J by 4 bases, with 11 bases between the two germline ends. The CDR3 spans 14 residues. CDR1 is MDHEN, CDR2 SYDVKM, per germline. The CDR3: CASSLPQGSYGYTF. CDR3 DNA sequence: TGTGCCAGCAGTTTACCCCAGGGCTCCTATGGCTACACCTTC.

The chain employs TRBV5-1 and TRBJ2-5, with 12 bases lining up with TRBD2. Losses at the gene ends were 9 bases for V and 5 bases for J; bases not matched to a gene: 8. The germline CDR1 and CDR2 sequences are SGHRS and YFSETQ. This CDR3 comprises 14 residues. This CDR3 reads CATSSGGAWETQYF. The DNA for the CDR3 is TGCGCCACCTCTAGCGGGGGGGCCTGGGAGACCCAGTACTTC.

V and J are TRBV7-6 and TRBJ2-5; the match to TRBD1 covers 7 bases. Per the germline V gene, CDR1 is SGHVS and CDR2 is FNYEAQ. The CDR3 loop spans 14 amino acids. V trimming: 5 bases; J trimming: 5 bases; junction bases outside the gene matches: 8. The CDR3, as DNA: TGTGCCAGCAGCGAAACGACAGGGCATGAGACCCAGTACTTC. It codes for CASSETTGHETQYF.

The rearrangement joins TRBV24-1 to TRBJ2-3; D perhaps matches TRBD2 (6 bases). There are 16 residues in the CDR3. The germline V gene encodes CDR1 KGHDR and CDR2 SFDVKD. Trimming removed 2 bases from V and 2 bases from J, with 13 bases in between. For the CDR3, the DNA is TGTGCCACCAGTGATTCAACGGGACTTAACACAGATACGCAGTATTTT. Translation: CATSDSTGLNTDTQYF.

The chain uses TRBV21-1 and TRBJ1-5. TRBV21-1 is a pseudogene. There are 17 residues in the CDR3. The CDR3 DNA reads as TGTGCCAGCAGCAAAAGGCCCCGGGGGTATAGCAATCAGCCCCAGCATTTT. This codes for CASSKRPRGYSNQPQHF.

V and J are TRBV10-1 and TRBJ2-7, with a tentative D call TRBD1 (7 bases). Between the trimmed V and J ends, which lost 10 bases and 5 bases, there was a span of 33 bases. Germline V lookup: CDR1 WNHNN, CDR2 SYGVQD (reference sequence). This CDR3 is built from 18 residues. The CDR3 sequence is CATPGGFLGSSYPHEQYF. The CDR3, as DNA: TGCGCCACCCCAGGGGGGTTCTTGGGCTCCTCCTACCCCCACGAGCAGTACTTC.

The CDR3 DNA reads TGCGCCAGCAGACTCCTTGGGGCCAGGGACACTGAAGCTTTCTTT. It yields the protein CASRLLGARDTEAFF. This chain uses TRBV4-1 with TRBJ1-1; D is perhaps TRBD1 (5 bases). The germline CDR1 and CDR2 sequences are MGHRA and YSYEKL. This CDR3 region has 15 residues. The ends were cut back, 6 bases at V and 3 bases at J, with 17 bases in the middle.

V and J are TRBV19 and TRBJ1-5; D ambiguous. The V gene's germline CDR1 is LNHDA and CDR2 SQIVND (reference sequence). V lost 5 bases and J lost 3, with 14 bases in between. The CDR3 consists of 15 residues. CDR3 sequence: CASSVSHRNNQPQHF. The CDR3 DNA is TGTGCCAGTAGTGTTTCGCATAGAAACAATCAGCCCCAGCATTTT.